A single sample gave rise to the 25 T cell receptor beta chains below, sequenced in a study of blood T cells in healthy people across ages. Next came a second PCR, run for about 7 to 12 cycles, which used a sample-barcoded 5' primer along with a J-beta primer mix. TCRdb reanalysed the 5' RACE reads using MiXCR and keeps one entry per CDR3 protein. The profile shows 700,000 to 950,000 distinct CDR3 sequences, about 42% of them singletons. Sequencing input: blood. Receptors originate from a woman aged 60-75 years in good health.

This clonotype was counted only a few times. The chain recombines TRBV7-2 with TRBJ1-5; 7 bases are a match to TRBD1. This CDR3 contains 15 residues. Per germline, CDR1 SGHTA and CDR2 FQGNSA. The ends lost 5 bases at V and 7 bases at J; junction bases unmatched: 11. In DNA, the CDR3 is TGTGCCAGCAGCACCAATCGACAGGGCGGCCAGCCCCAGCATTTT. This encodes CASSTNRQGGQPQHF.

In this sample, this clonotype turned up a few times. This sequence joins TRBV6-5 and TRBJ2-4; TRBD2 matches 8 bases. This CDR3 region has 16 residues. The V and J ends lost 0 bases and 6 bases, in that order; junction bases with no gene match: 7. CDR1 MNHEY and CDR2 SVGAGI come from the germline V gene. The chain's CDR3 is CASSYSMSLAGNIQYF. In nucleotides, the CDR3 is TGTGCCAGCAGTTACTCGATGTCTCTAGCGGGAAACATTCAGTACTTC.

This sequence joins TRBV12-3 or TRBV12-4 and TRBJ1-2; 7 positions agree with TRBD1. The CDR3 sequence is 16 residues long. The V gene end was trimmed by 6 bases and the J gene end by 1 base; junction bases not matched to a gene: 11. CDR3 in amino acids: CASRDDRVFGNYGYTF. The DNA for the CDR3 is TGTGCCAGCAGGGACGACAGGGTTTTCGGTAACTATGGCTACACCTTC.

This clonotype was observed a handful of times. The J gene is TRBJ1-2, the V gene TRBV25-1; unclear D gene. Germline CDR1 reads MGHDK; CDR2 reads SYGVNS. The CDR3 has 11 amino acids. Trimming pared 8 bases from V and 8 bases from J, leaving 12 bases between. CDR3 sequence: CASWENFGYTF. The DNA for the CDR3 is TGTGCCAGCTGGGAGAACTTCGGCTACACCTTC.

V gene TRBV24-1 combines with J gene TRBJ1-5; D unclear. Germline CDR1 reads KGHDR; CDR2 reads SFDVKD. CDR3 length: 17 residues. The V end lost 3 bases, the J end lost 2 bases, and 16 bases lay between the germline ends. The CDR3 DNA sequence: TGTGCCACCAGTGATCCCCGTTCACGGCTGGGCAATCAGCCCCAGCATTTT. Translating gives CATSDPRSRLGNQPQHF.

This sequence joins TRBV20-1 and TRBJ2-1, with D hard to call. Germline loops: CDR1 DFQATT, CDR2 SNEGSKA (reference sequence). The CDR3 consists of 14 residues. Deletions cut 5 bases from V and 1 base from J, with 12 bases between. CDR3 amino acids: CSAYSSASYNEQFF. Written as DNA, the CDR3 is TGCAGTGCTTATTCGAGCGCTTCCTACAATGAGCAGTTCTTC.

With regard to this clonotype: Likely a read error: the CDR3 ends without its conserved phenylalanine or tryptophan. Because the CDR3's place on the DNA is in doubt, the DNA is left out and the CDR3 is given as listed by TCRdb. CDR3 protein: CSATGLATMSSSS. The chain employs TRBV20-1 and TRBJ2-1; TRBD2 was called by the table and not checked on the DNA. Counting both end residues, the CDR3 totals 13 amino acids. Per the germline V gene, CDR1 is DFQATT and CDR2 is SNEGSKA (reference sequence).

This clonotype was counted many times. The J gene is TRBJ2-1, the V gene TRBV12-3 or TRBV12-4; D unresolved. The CDR3 loop spans 15 amino acids. V was clipped by 1 base and J by 5 bases, with 12 bases between them. CDR3 nucleotide sequence: TGTGCCAGCAGTTTAGAAGGAGAACTCAACAATGAGCAGTTCTTC. This encodes CASSLEGELNNEQFF.

This clonotype was seen a handful of times. The rearrangement joins TRBV7-2 to TRBJ2-1; D remains ambiguous. Germline loops: CDR1 SGHTA, CDR2 FQGNSA. The CDR3 covers 14 residues. V was cut by 1 base and J by 3 bases, with 7 bases left in between. The CDR3 loop is CASSLEQYYNEQFF. CDR3 nucleotide sequence: TGTGCCAGCAGCTTAGAGCAATACTACAATGAGCAGTTCTTC.

V and J are TRBV27 and TRBJ2-5, with 12 bases lining up with TRBD1. The J call may be mistaken, given a closer DNA end match to TRBJ2-7. The length of the CDR3 is 17 residues. Germline CDR1 is MNHEY and CDR2 is SMNVEV (reference sequence). CDR3 bases: TGTGCCAGCAGTCTCCTCTCCGGGACAGGGGGCAGCTACGAGCAGTACTTC. Its translation is CASSLLSGTGGSYEQYF.

The rearrangement joins TRBV5-6 to TRBJ1-6; tentative D call: TRBD1 (6 bases). V was cut by 4 bases and J by 8 bases, with 19 bases left in between. Germline V gives CDR1 SGHDT, CDR2 YYEEEE. This CDR3 is 16 amino acids long. The CDR3: CASSGKQGVWDSPLHF. In DNA, the CDR3 is TGTGCCAGCAGCGGGAAACAGGGAGTATGGGATTCACCCCTCCACTTT.

This clonotype was picked up a small number of times. The rearrangement links TRBV12-3 or TRBV12-4 to TRBJ1-2; TRBD1 agrees at 9 bases. The length of the CDR3 is 13 residues. V was pared by 5 bases and J by 8 bases, with 6 bases of the junction left unmatched. The CDR3: CASSPYGTGGYTF. The CDR3 bases are TGTGCCAGCAGTCCCTATGGGACAGGGGGCTACACCTTC.

This clonotype turned up a few times. This chain links TRBV10-3 with TRBJ2-7, with 12 bases that match TRBD1. J was trimmed by 3 bases and V by 8 bases; bases with no gene match: 8. Germline V gene data show CDR1 as ENHRY and CDR2 as SYGVKD. CDR3 length: 15 amino acids. The CDR3 is CAIGTGGAGSYEQYF. CDR3 coding DNA: TGTGCCATCGGGACAGGGGGCGCGGGAAGCTACGAGCAGTACTTC.

The J gene is TRBJ2-5, the V gene TRBV7-2, with 11 positions matching TRBD2. The CDR3 spans 21 residues. CDR1 SGHTA and CDR2 FQGNSA come from the germline V gene. V shed 1 base and J 4 bases; nucleotides not matched to a gene: 20. Here the CDR3 reads CASSLVPGLADPTSRGETQYF. The CDR3 coding sequence is TGTGCCAGCAGCTTAGTGCCGGGACTAGCGGATCCAACCTCCCGGGGAGAGACCCAGTACTTC.

The CDR3, as DNA: TGCAGCGTTAAAAAGCGGGAGGGGTACAATGAGCAGTTCTTC. Its protein is CSVKKREGYNEQFF. This chain uses TRBV29-1 with TRBJ2-1; TRBD2 matches at 10 bases. Germline V lookup: CDR1 SQVTM, CDR2 ANQGSEA. Trimming took 5 bases from V and 4 from J; bases not matched to a gene: 5. The CDR3 is 14 amino acids.

This clonotype was seen once. V gene TRBV18 combines with J gene TRBJ2-7; D may be TRBD2 (5 bases). CDR3 length equals 13 residues. Trimming removed 3 bases at V and 4 bases at J, with 10 bases between. The germline gives CDR1 KGHSH, CDR2 LQKENI. CDR3 sequence reads: CASSPGILYEQYF. The CDR3 nucleotides are TGTGCCAGCTCACCCGGGATTCTGTACGAGCAGTACTTC.

As regards this clonotype: Just one base apart from a much larger clone, this may be a read error. V usage is TRBV7-9 and J usage is TRBJ2-7; 7 bases are a match to TRBD1. The CDR3 totals 15 residues. Germline CDR1 is SEHNR and CDR2 is FQNEAQ (reference sequence). The CDR3 is CASSFSQGTTYEQCF. CDR3 coding DNA: TGTGCCAGCAGCTTTTCACAGGGGACAACCTACGAGCAGTGCTTC.

The chain carries TRBV4-2 and TRBJ2-3; D remains unclear. Germline CDR1 LGHNA, CDR2 YNFKEQ. Between the trimmed V and J ends, which lost 0 bases and 2 bases, there was a span of 15 bases. The CDR3 length is 17 residues. The CDR3 region has the DNA TGTGCCAGCAGCCAAGATGTAGCTGCTAGTAACACAGATACGCAGTATTTT. This translates into CASSQDVAASNTDTQYF.

The V and J genes are TRBV5-1 and TRBJ2-7; TRBD1 matches at 10 bases. Per germline, CDR1 SGHRS and CDR2 YFSETQ. The V gene end was trimmed by 0 bases and the J gene end by 2 bases; junction bases not matched to a gene: 5. The CDR3 has 16 amino acids. The CDR3 region has the DNA TGCGCCAGCAGCTTGGGGACGGGACAGGGGACCTACGAGCAGTACTTC. Its translation is CASSLGTGQGTYEQYF.

Concerning this clonotype: This may be a read error, as it is one base from a much larger clone. CDR3 protein: CSIELAGTNYEQYF. The CDR3 nucleotides are TGCAGCATTGAACTTGCAGGGACCAACTACGAGCAGTACTTC. The genes are TRBV29-1 and TRBJ2-7; tentatively, D is TRBD1 or TRBD2 (5 bases each). This CDR3 is built from 14 residues. Germline V CDR1 and CDR2: SQVTM, ANQGSEA.

A few counts support this clonotype. V is TRBV3-1 and J is TRBJ2-7, with 8 bases aligning to TRBD1. The J call is doubtful: the DNA matches TRBJ2-4 better. CDR3 size: 15 residues. Germline CDR1 is LGHDT and CDR2 is YNNKEL (reference sequence). The chain's CDR3 is CASSPGQVGGSIQYF. The DNA of the CDR3 is TGTGCCAGCAGCCCGGGACAGGTGGGCGGCAGCATTCAGTACTTC.

Concerning this clonotype: Since a much larger clone is just one base distant, this may be a read error. V gene TRBV6-1 combines with J gene TRBJ2-7; D may be TRBD1 or TRBD2 (5 bases each). Between the trimmed V and J ends, which lost 7 bases and 0 bases, there was a span of 10 bases. CDR1 and CDR2 from the germline V gene are MNHNS and SASEGT. The CDR3 sequence is 13 residues long. The CDR3 sequence: CASTGRISYEQYF. The CDR3 region has the DNA TGTGCCAGCACGGGGCGGATCTCCTACGAGCAGTACTTC.

The genes are TRBV7-2 and TRBJ2-5; D gene unclear. V lost 1 base, J lost 2 bases, and 11 bases lay in between. The CDR3 sequence is 15 residues long. Germline V CDR1 and CDR2: SGHTA, FQGNSA. The CDR3 loop is CASSLVIGEQETQYF. The CDR3, as DNA: TGTGCCAGCAGCTTAGTAATTGGGGAACAAGAGACCCAGTACTTC.

The rearrangement uses TRBV7-6 and TRBJ2-5; D gene ambiguous. The CDR3 has 13 amino acids. CDR1 is SGHVS, CDR2 FNYEAQ, per germline. Trimming shortened V by 7 bases and J by 1 base, and 10 bases separated the two germline ends. CDR3 amino acids: CASTTESQETQYF. The CDR3 nucleotides are TGTGCCAGCACCACAGAAAGCCAAGAGACCCAGTACTTC.

This clonotype was observed a handful of times. The chain couples TRBV5-4 to TRBJ2-5, with TRBD1 as a possible D gene (6 bases). The CDR3 is 16 amino acids. Germline V gene data show CDR1 as SGHNT and CDR2 as YYREEE (reference sequence). With 2 bases removed from V and 3 bases from J, the gap between germline ends came to 17 bases. This CDR3 is CASSFPSFAGEETQYF. The DNA for the CDR3 is TGTGCCAGCAGCTTTCCGTCGTTTGCAGGGGAAGAGACCCAGTACTTC.